This T cell receptor (beta chain) comes out of a study of human T cells and chemical hapten exposure. This clonotype has just a few counts. Time point described: pre-sensitization, week 0. Treatment of the sample: therapeutic diphenylcyclopropenone sensitization with weekly scalp DPC. TCRdb re-derived calls from the RACE reads in MiXCR, one entry per CDR3 protein. The data show around 260,000 distinct CDR3 sequences, with 7.5% to 9% seen just once and 2% to 2.5% held by the top ten. The trim removed 5 bases at V and 4 bases at J, leaving 7 bases unmatched. Germline CDR1 MNHEY, CDR2 SMNVEV (reference sequence). CDR3 length equals 15 residues.

The input for sequencing was whole blood, taken in connection with sensitization to the hapten diphenylcyclopropenone (DPC). The J gene is TRBJ2-3, the V gene TRBV27, with TRBD1 identical over 9 bases. This TCR was recovered from a woman between 40 and 55 years old with alopecia areata. Some clones in this sample may be carry-over from other donors' samples. The CDR3 DNA sequence: TGTGCCAGCAGTATAACAGGGGGCACGTCAGATACGCAGTATTTT. It encodes CASSITGGTSDTQYF.